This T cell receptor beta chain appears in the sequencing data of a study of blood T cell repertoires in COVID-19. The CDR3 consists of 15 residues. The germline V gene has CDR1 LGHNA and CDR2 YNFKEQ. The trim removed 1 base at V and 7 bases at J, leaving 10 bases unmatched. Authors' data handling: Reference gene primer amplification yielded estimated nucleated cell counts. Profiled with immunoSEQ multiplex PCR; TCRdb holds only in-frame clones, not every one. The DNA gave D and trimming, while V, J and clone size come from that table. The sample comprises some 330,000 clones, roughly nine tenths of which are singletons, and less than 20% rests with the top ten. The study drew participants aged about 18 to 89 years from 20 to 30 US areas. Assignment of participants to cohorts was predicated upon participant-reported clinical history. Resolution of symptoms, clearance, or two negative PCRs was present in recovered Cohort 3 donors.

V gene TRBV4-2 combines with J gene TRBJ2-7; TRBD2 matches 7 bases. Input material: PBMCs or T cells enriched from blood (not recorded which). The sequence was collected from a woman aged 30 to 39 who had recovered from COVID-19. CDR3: CASSQGAGRPREQYF. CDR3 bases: TGTGCCAGCAGCCAAGGAGCGGGAAGGCCTCGAGAGCAGTACTTC.